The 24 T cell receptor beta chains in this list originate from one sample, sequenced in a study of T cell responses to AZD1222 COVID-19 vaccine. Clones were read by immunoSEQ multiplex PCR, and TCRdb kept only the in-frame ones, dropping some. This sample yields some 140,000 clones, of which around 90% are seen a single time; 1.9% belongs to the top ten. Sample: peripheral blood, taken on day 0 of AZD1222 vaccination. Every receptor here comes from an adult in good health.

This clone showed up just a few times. The CDR3 loop is CASSPPGVGAGELFF. The CDR3 DNA reads TGTGCCAGCAGCCCACCTGGGGTGGGGGCCGGGGAGCTGTTTTTT. V usage is TRBV7-3 and J usage is TRBJ2-2; D could derive from TRBD1 or TRBD2 (5 bases each). Trimming left V 5 bases short and J 6 bases short, with 16 bases between. Germline CDR1 reads SGHTA; CDR2 reads FQGTGA. The CDR3 has 15 residues.

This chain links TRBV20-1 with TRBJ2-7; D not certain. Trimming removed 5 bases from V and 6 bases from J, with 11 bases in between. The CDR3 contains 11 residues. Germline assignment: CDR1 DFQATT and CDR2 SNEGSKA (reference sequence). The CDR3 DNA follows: TGCAGTGCTCCCGAAGAACTCGAGCAGTACTTC. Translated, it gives CSAPEELEQYF.

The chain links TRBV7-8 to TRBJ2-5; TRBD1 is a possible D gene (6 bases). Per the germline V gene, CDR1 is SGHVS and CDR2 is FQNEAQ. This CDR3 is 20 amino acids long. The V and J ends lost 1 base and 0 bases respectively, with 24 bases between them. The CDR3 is CASSLVGLSWDTKYQETQYF. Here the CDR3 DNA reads TGTGCCAGCAGCTTAGTGGGTCTATCATGGGACACCAAGTACCAAGAGACCCAGTACTTC.

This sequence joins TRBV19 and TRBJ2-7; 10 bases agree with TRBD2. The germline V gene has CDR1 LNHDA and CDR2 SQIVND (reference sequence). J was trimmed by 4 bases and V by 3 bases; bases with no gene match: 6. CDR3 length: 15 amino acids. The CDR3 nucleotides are TGTGCCAGTAGTATGGCCACTAGCGGGATTTACGAGCAGTACTTC. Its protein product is CASSMATSGIYEQYF.

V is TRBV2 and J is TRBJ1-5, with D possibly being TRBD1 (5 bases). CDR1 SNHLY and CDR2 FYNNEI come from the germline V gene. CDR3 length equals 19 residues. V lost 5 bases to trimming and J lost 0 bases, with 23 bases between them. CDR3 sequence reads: CASSHGGSGGIYSNQPQHF. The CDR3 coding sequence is TGTGCCAGCAGTCATGGTGGGTCGGGGGGGATCTATAGCAATCAGCCCCAGCATTTT.

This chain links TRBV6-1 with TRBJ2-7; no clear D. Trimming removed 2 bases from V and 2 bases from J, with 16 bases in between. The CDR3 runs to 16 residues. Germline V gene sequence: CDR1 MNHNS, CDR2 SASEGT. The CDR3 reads CASSEWPNPVAYEQYF. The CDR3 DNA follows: TGTGCCAGCAGTGAATGGCCCAATCCCGTAGCCTACGAGCAGTACTTC.

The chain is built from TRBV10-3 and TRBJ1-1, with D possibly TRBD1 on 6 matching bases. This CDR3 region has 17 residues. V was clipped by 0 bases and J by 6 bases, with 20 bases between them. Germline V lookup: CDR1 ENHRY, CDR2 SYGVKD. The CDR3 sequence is CAISESIPGAGVSEAFF. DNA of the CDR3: TGTGCCATCAGTGAGTCGATTCCTGGGGCAGGGGTCTCTGAAGCTTTCTTT.

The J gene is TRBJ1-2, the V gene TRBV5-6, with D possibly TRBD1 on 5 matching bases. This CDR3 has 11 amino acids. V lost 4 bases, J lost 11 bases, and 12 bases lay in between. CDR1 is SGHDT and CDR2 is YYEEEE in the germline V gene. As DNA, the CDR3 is TGTGCCAGCAGCCTGGGGCTGGGGTACACCTTC. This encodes CASSLGLGYTF.

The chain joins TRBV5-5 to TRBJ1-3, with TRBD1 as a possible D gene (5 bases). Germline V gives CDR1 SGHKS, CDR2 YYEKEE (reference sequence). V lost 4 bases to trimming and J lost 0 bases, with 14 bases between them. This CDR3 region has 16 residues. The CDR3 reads CASSPPGGSSGNTIYF. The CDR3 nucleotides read TGTGCCAGCAGCCCCCCCGGGGGGAGCTCTGGAAACACCATATATTTT.

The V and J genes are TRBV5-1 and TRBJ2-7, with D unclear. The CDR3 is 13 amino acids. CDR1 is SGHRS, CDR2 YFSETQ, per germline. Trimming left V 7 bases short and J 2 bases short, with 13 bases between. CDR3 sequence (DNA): TGCGCCAGCGGCTCCCAAGGGCCCTACGAGCAGTACTTC. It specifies CASGSQGPYEQYF.

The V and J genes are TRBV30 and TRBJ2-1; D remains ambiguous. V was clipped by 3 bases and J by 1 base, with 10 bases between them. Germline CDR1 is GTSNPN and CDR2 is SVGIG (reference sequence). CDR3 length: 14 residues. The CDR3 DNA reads TGTGCCTGGAGCCCCCAGCCTTCCTACAATGAGCAGTTCTTC. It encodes CAWSPQPSYNEQFF.

CDR3 coding DNA: TGTGCCAGCAGCTTCAGGACGGCGGAAAAACTGTTTTTT. Its protein is CASSFRTAEKLFF. The rearrangement joins TRBV7-2 to TRBJ1-4; D unclear. The CDR3 contains 13 residues. Trimming shortened V by 3 bases and J by 8 bases, and 10 bases separated the two germline ends. Germline CDR1 is SGHTA and CDR2 is FQGNSA.

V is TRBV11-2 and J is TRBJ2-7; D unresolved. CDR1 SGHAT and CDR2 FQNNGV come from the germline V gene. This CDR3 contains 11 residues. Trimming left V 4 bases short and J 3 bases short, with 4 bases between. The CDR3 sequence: CASSSSYEQYF. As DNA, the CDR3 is TGTGCCAGCAGCTCTAGCTACGAGCAGTACTTC.

The DNA of the CDR3 is TGTGCCAGCAGTTACTCCGGACAGGGGGATGGCTACACCTTC. This gives the protein CASSYSGQGDGYTF. This rearrangement joins TRBV6-5 to TRBJ1-2; 10 bases fit TRBD1. CDR3 length equals 14 residues. Trimming removed 0 bases from V and 6 bases from J; junction bases left unmatched: 1. Germline loops: CDR1 MNHEY, CDR2 SVGAGI.

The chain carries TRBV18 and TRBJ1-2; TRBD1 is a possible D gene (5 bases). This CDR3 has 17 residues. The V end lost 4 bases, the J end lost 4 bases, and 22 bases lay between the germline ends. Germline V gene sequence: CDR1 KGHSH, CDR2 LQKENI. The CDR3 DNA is TGTGCCAGCTCACACCTGGGTAAAGGGGCTAAGGGCTATGGCTACACCTTC. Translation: CASSHLGKGAKGYGYTF.

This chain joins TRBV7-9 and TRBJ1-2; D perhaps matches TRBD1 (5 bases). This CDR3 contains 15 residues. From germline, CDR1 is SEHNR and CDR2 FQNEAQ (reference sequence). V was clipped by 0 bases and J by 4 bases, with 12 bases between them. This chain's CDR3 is CASSLAARALYGYTF. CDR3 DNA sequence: TGTGCCAGCAGCTTAGCGGCCAGGGCTCTCTATGGCTACACCTTC.

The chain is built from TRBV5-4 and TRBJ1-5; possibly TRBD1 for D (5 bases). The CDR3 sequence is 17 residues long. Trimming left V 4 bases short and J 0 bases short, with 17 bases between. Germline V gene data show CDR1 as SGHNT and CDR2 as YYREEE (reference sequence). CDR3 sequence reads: CASSAGPPTTSNQPQHF. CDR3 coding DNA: TGTGCCAGCAGCGCGGGACCCCCAACTACTAGCAATCAGCCCCAGCATTTT.

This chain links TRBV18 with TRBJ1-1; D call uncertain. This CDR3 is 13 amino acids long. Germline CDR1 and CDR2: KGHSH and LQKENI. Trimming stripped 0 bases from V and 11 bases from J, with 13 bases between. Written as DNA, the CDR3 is TGTGCCAGCTCACCACCGTCATGGGAAGGTGCTTTCTTT. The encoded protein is CASSPPSWEGAFF.

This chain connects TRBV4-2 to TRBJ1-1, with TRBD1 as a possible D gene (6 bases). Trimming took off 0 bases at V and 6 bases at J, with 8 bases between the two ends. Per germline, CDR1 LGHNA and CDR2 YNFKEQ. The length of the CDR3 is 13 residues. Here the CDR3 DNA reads TGTGCCAGCAGCCAAGACAGGGGTGCTGAAGCTTTCTTT. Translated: CASSQDRGAEAFF.

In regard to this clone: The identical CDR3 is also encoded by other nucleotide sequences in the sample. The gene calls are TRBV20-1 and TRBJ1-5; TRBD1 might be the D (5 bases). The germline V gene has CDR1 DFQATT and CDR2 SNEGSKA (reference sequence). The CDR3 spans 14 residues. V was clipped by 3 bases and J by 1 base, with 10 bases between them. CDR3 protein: CSASNQGSNQPQHF. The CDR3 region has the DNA TGCAGTGCTAGTAATCAGGGCAGCAATCAGCCCCAGCATTTT.

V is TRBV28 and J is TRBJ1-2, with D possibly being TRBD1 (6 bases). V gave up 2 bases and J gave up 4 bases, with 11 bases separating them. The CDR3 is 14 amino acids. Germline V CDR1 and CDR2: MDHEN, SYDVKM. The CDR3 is CASSLGYRAYGYTF. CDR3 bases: TGTGCCAGCAGTTTAGGTTACAGGGCCTATGGCTACACCTTC.

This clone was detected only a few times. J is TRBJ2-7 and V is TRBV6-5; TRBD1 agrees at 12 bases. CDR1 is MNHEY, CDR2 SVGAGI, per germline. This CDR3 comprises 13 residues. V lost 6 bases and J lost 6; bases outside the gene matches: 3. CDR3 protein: CASRGTGGSEQYF. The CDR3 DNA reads TGTGCCAGCAGGGGGACAGGGGGCTCCGAGCAGTACTTC.

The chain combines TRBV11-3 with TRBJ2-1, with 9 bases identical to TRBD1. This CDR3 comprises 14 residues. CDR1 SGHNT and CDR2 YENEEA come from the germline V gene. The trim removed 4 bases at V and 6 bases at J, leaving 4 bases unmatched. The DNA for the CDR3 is TGTGCCAGCAGCTCAAGACAGGGGGTCAATGAGCAGTTCTTC. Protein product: CASSSRQGVNEQFF.

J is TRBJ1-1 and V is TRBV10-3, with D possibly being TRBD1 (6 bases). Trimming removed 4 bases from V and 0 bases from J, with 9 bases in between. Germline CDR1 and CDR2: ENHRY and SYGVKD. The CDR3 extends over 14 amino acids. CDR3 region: CAISVGGLNTEAFF. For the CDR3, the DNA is TGTGCCATCAGTGTCGGGGGGCTGAACACTGAAGCTTTCTTT.